This T cell receptor beta chain is drawn from a study of glioma-infiltrating T cells after dendritic cell vaccination. Study-level information: Dendritic cell vaccination trial patients had either newly diagnosed or recurrent glioblastoma. Treatment, given 2003 to 2012, was autologous tumor lysate-pulsed dendritic cell vaccination.

Primers: 60 V beta forward and 13 J beta reverse. This table comes from immunoSEQ multiplex PCR, and its TCRdb copy is limited to in-frame clones, with some not included. Of 75,000 to 100,000 clones detected, over 60% appear once; the ten largest clones hold less than 7%. The length of the CDR3 is 21 residues. Germline V gene data show CDR1 as KGHSH and CDR2 as LQKENI. V lost 1 base, J lost 1 base, and 17 bases stayed unmatched. All glioblastoma patients lacked an isocitrate dehydrogenase mutation. The source was blood, collected before dendritic cell vaccination. The receptor was derived from a human donor with glioblastoma. This sequence joins TRBV18 and TRBJ2-2; 8 bases agree with TRBD1. This chain's CDR3 is CASSPRLQSSWTGQNTGELFF. For the CDR3, the DNA is TGTGCCAGCTCACCACGCCTCCAAAGTTCATGGACAGGGCAGAACACCGGGGAGCTGTTTTTT.